The entry below describes one TCR beta chain. Its antigen is still unknown. Trimming left V 4 bases short and J 0 bases short, with 10 bases between. This CDR3 is 15 amino acids long. Germline loops: CDR1 SGHVS, CDR2 FQNEAQ. The entry originates in a study of cytomegalovirus exposure and HLA in healthy donors. Study as a whole: Roughly 80 million unique TCRs from HLA-typed donors made up an early data release. Of all 400 or so donors who were genotyped, 75% to 85% belonged to the Caucasian-associated ancestry cluster. Overall study results and limits: A list of about 180 TCR beta chains associated with cytomegalovirus was given.

60 Vbeta and 13 Jbeta primers were used in PCR. TCRdb's copy holds only in-frame clones and misses some; the assay was immunoSEQ multiplex PCR. The sample has approximately 190,000 clones; 75% to 90% are singletons. Each donor's status was that of a healthy bone marrow donor. V is TRBV7-8 and J is TRBJ2-1; possible D gene TRBD2, 5 bases. The sequence came from a woman in her forties or fifties in good health and CMV-seropositive. Sequences were obtained from PBMCs. This chain's CDR3 is CASSSGIHSYNEQFF. CDR3 coding DNA: TGTGCCAGCAGCTCCGGGATCCACTCCTACAATGAGCAGTTCTTC.